This T cell receptor beta chain was captured in a study of PD-1 blockade in classical Hodgkin lymphoma (dated by TCRdb to 2020 to 2021). For the study in its entirety: Nivolumab dosing was 3 mg/kg intravenously every 2 weeks, continuing until either disease progression or unacceptable toxicity. The study used TCR beta sequencing and CyTOF to define a peripheral blood immune signature of response to PD-1 blockade in classical Hodgkin lymphoma.

Overall study outcomes, separate from this receptor: Diversity was lower in patients who began nivolumab less than 1 year after ASCT, so these patients were left out of later analyses to avoid confounding by immune reconstitution. Baseline TCR diversity was reported as lower in newly diagnosed patients than in healthy donors, and lower still in relapsed/refractory patients. CD4+ but not CD8+ TCR diversity rose significantly by C4D1 (p=0.0027 vs p=0.16), most apparent in complete responders (p=0.02). Trial patients with a complete response had baseline diversity similar to that of newly diagnosed patients, while partial responders and progressors had significantly lower diversity. Only a single clinical trial cohort was studied, and what caused the repertoire differences, possibly disease activity or prior therapy, remained undefined.

The time point tag for this specimen amounts to: cycle 1 day 1 (C1D1), immediately before nivolumab initiation. Relapse after autologous stem cell transplantation had occurred in all trial patients, and cohorts A, B and C were distinguished by prior brentuximab vedotin exposure. Using a Miltenyi CD4+ T cell isolation kit, CD4+ T cells were purified from thawed PBMCs through magnetic negative selection. The trial cohort was composed of about 58 patients with relapsed/refractory classical Hodgkin lymphoma, for whom complete response, partial response or progressive disease was recorded as best overall response. Single-agent nivolumab was administered to trial patients in the multi-cohort phase II CheckMate 205 trial. An independent review committee assessed best overall response by applying the 2007 International Working Group response criteria. Trial PBMCs were collected just before the start of nivolumab (C1D1) and during therapy at cycle 2 day 1 and cycle 4 day 1. Peripheral blood was collected in 8 mL Vacutainer Cell Preparation Tubes, from which PBMCs were isolated by centrifugation and then cryopreserved. Purified CD4+ and CD8+ fractions were prepared only for cases with an additional available PBMC sample. Magnetically labelled cells were removed on LS columns in a quadroMACS separator, and the flow-through was collected as the purified fraction.

Sequences SGHAT (CDR1) and FQNNGV (CDR2) are obtained from the germline V gene. V is clipped by 2 bases and J by 7 bases, and the sequence between their germline boundaries is 12 bases long. The CDR3 starts with the cysteine, ends with the phenylalanine, and has 14 residues. The entry retains the CDR3 DNA only, 42 bases that are in frame from base 1. Genomic DNA was isolated using the Qiagen DNeasy kit from unsorted PBMCs as well as from negatively selected CD4+ and CD8+ fractions. Using primers that anneal to V and J segments, immunoSEQ multiplex PCR amplified the TCR beta CDR3 regions. A synthetic immune receptor repertoire was used to minimize amplification bias, and any residual bias was removed computationally once sequencing was done. In the paper's pipeline: Repertoire diversity was quantified as the Shannon entropy index using custom Python scripts. Unsorted, CD4+ and CD8+ repertoires were examined separately, except in combined analyses, for which CD4+ and CD8+ sequences were merged in silico. A clone was considered expanded if an increase in frequency of at least 2-fold after treatment relative to C1D1 was found, and a pseudocount of 0.5 was applied to clones undetected at baseline. Singleton clones were defined as clones with 0 or 1 copy at C1D1, and non-singleton clones were defined as clones with 2 or more copies. By matching protein sequences in sorted samples from the same patient, clones expanded in unsorted samples were annotated as CD4+, CD8+ or unknown. Wilcoxon tests were applied to paired samples to test diversity changes from C1D1 to C4D1. TCRdb obtained this table from immuneACCESS and retained in-frame rearrangements with V and J assigned. These tables miss some clones; where compared with another copy, unresolved V genes account for less than half of the shortfall, and the remainder is unexplained. From that table come the V and J calls and clone size; the DNA was used to work out D and trimming. The sample has 30,000 to 35,000 clones on record, approximately 92% of them singletons. Of the sample, 0.2% to 0.3% is held by the ten largest clones.

As to this clone: Its antigen target is currently unknown. Within one base of it there is no much larger clone, and no base qualities were kept.

The sequencing here drew on CD4+ T cells from blood, taken at baseline. Recombination joined TRBV11-2 with TRBJ2-1; the D gene remains uncertain. The TCR was taken from a human donor with classical Hodgkin lymphoma. The sequence in DNA is TGTGCCAGCAGCTTAATACCCTGGGCGAATGAGCAGTTCTTC. This gives the protein CASSLIPWANEQFF.